These T cell receptor beta chains were read from a single sample in a study of blood T cells in healthy people across ages. Via MiXCR, TCRdb re-called the 5' RACE reads, giving one row per CDR3 protein. The sample shows roughly 680,000 distinct CDR3 sequences, under 65% of them seen only once. What was sequenced was blood. Source of these receptors: a woman of 80 years or more in good health. The CDR3 runs from the conserved cysteine through the conserved F or W. Each record gives: clone size, D gene, V gene, J gene, CDR3 protein, CDR3 DNA. The D gene is left open where the match is weak. Rows may omit the clone size; those that give it use once, few, many or a size class.

size: NA
D: NA
V: TRBV6-2/TRBV6-3
J: TRBJ2-7
CDR3: CASSPEWRDDEQYF
DNA: TGTGCCAGCAGTCCCGAGTGGAGGGACGACGAGCAGTACTTC

size: many
D: TRBD1
V: TRBV12-3/TRBV12-4
J: TRBJ2-1
CDR3: CASSSYPRQGYNEQFF
DNA: TGTGCCAGCAGTTCCTACCCACGACAGGGGTACAATGAGCAGTTCTTC

size: NA
D: TRBD1
V: TRBV9
J: TRBJ1-4
CDR3: CASSAHINRDRGLSTNEKLFF
DNA: TGTGCCAGCAGCGCCCACATCAATCGGGACAGGGGGCTGTCAACTAATGAAAAACTGTTTTTT

size: NA
D: NA
V: TRBV7-2
J: TRBJ2-2
CDR3: CASSSFWRVPGELFF
DNA: TGTGCCAGCAGCTCCTTTTGGAGAGTCCCCGGGGAGCTGTTTTTT

size: many
D: TRBD2
V: TRBV7-9
J: TRBJ2-7
CDR3: CASTLAGGSYEQYF
DNA: TGTGCCAGCACCTTAGCGGGAGGTTCCTACGAGCAGTACTTC

size: NA
D: NA
V: TRBV20-1
J: TRBJ1-4
CDR3: CSAKSGTTNEKLFF
DNA: TGCAGTGCCAAATCAGGGACAACTAATGAAAAACTGTTTTTT

size: NA
D: NA
V: TRBV18
J: TRBJ1-1
CDR3: CASSPPNTEAFF
DNA: TGTGCCAGCTCACCTCCAAACACTGAAGCTTTCTTT

size: few
D: NA
V: TRBV29-1
J: TRBJ1-5
CDR3: CSAQDFNQPQHF
DNA: TGCAGCGCCCAGGACTTCAATCAGCCCCAGCATTTT

size: NA
D: NA
V: TRBV5-1
J: TRBJ1-1
CDR3: CASSLDGQADTEAFF
DNA: TGCGCCAGCAGCTTGGATGGTCAGGCCGACACTGAAGCTTTCTTT

size: once
D: NA
V: TRBV5-5
J: TRBJ2-7
CDR3: CASSLARVEYEQYF
DNA: TGTGCCAGCAGCTTGGCCCGGGTGGAATACGAGCAGTACTTC

size: NA
D: NA
V: TRBV27
J: TRBJ1-5
CDR3: CASTLLQGGDQPRHF
DNA: TGTGCCAGCACCCTCTTACAGGGAGGCGATCAGCCCCGGCATTTT

size: few
D: TRBD2
V: TRBV10-3
J: TRBJ2-2
CDR3: CASGRAGGELFF
DNA: TGTGCTAGCGGGAGGGCCGGCGGGGAGCTGTTTTTT

size: NA
D: NA
V: TRBV25-1
J: TRBJ2-6
CDR3: CASRSISHSGANVLTF
DNA: TGTGCCAGCAGGTCGATCAGCCACTCTGGGGCCAACGTCCTGACTTTC

size: many
D: TRBD1
V: TRBV12-3/TRBV12-4
J: TRBJ2-4
CDR3: CASSLAGTGNIQYF
DNA: TGTGCCAGCAGTTTAGCGGGGACAGGAAACATTCAGTACTTC

size: few
D: TRBD2
V: TRBV5-6
J: TRBJ2-3
CDR3: CASSLEEPGTITTLMLGTQYF
DNA: TGTGCCAGCAGCTTGGAGGAACCCGGGACTATCACAACCCTGATGCTGGGTACGCAGTATTTT

size: NA
D: NA
V: TRBV5-8
J: TRBJ1-5
CDR3: CANVLREGQPQHF
DNA: TGTGCCAACGTTTTGAGAGAAGGTCAGCCCCAGCATTTT

size: many
D: NA
V: TRBV28
J: TRBJ2-7
CDR3: CASSPLRAEQYF
DNA: TGTGCCAGCAGTCCTCTTAGGGCCGAGCAGTACTTC

size: NA
D: TRBD2
V: TRBV27
J: TRBJ2-3
CDR3: CASSLSNLAGASTDTQYF
DNA: TGTGCCAGCAGTTTATCGAATCTAGCGGGGGCTAGCACAGATACGCAGTATTTT

size: NA
D: NA
V: TRBV20-1
J: TRBJ2-7
CDR3: CSARGQAVNYEQYF
DNA: TGCAGTGCTAGAGGCCAGGCCGTCAATTACGAGCAGTACTTC

size: NA
D: TRBD1
V: TRBV2
J: TRBJ2-5
CDR3: CASSDKKWGQRYQETQYF
DNA: TGTGCCAGCAGTGATAAGAAATGGGGACAGAGGTACCAAGAGACCCAGTACTTC

size: NA
D: TRBD1
V: TRBV6-6
J: TRBJ2-1
CDR3: CASSNGQGTNEQFF
DNA: TGTGCCAGCAGTAATGGACAGGGAACAAATGAGCAGTTCTTC

size: NA
D: NA
V: TRBV6-5
J: TRBJ1-3
CDR3: CASRGGGANGNTIYF
DNA: TGTGCCAGCAGAGGAGGGGGGGCGAATGGAAACACCATATATTTT

size: many
D: NA
V: TRBV6-1
J: TRBJ1-1
CDR3: CANQQGENTEAFF
DNA: TGTGCCAACCAACAGGGAGAGAACACTGAAGCTTTCTTT

size: NA
D: NA
V: TRBV2
J: TRBJ1-1
CDR3: CASPVPRGRVEAFF
DNA: TGTGCCAGCCCTGTCCCCCGTGGCAGGGTTGAAGCTTTCTTT

size: NA
D: TRBD1
V: TRBV7-8
J: TRBJ1-5
CDR3: CASSTTGVGNQPQHF
DNA: TGTGCCAGCAGCACTACAGGGGTCGGCAATCAGCCCCAGCATTTT

size: once
D: TRBD1
V: TRBV12-3/TRBV12-4
J: TRBJ2-3
CDR3: CASSHPGGTGVTDTQYF
DNA: TGTGCCAGCAGTCACCCTGGGGGGACAGGGGTTACAGATACGCAGTATTTT

size: NA
D: NA
V: TRBV6-6
J: TRBJ1-2
CDR3: CASSYRPGKDYGYTF
DNA: TGTGCCAGCAGTTACCGTCCCGGGAAGGACTATGGCTACACCTTC

size: NA
D: TRBD2
V: TRBV7-9
J: TRBJ2-1
CDR3: CASSLWPAGGVNEQFF
DNA: TGTGCCAGCAGCTTATGGCCGGCGGGAGGAGTCAATGAGCAGTTCTTC

size: few
D: TRBD2
V: TRBV10-3
J: TRBJ2-7
CDR3: CAISESAGGPVNEQYF
DNA: TGTGCCATCAGTGAGTCTGCGGGAGGGCCGGTAAATGAGCAGTACTTC

size: few
D: TRBD2
V: TRBV2
J: TRBJ2-1
CDR3: CASSSIQTGGEQFF
DNA: TGTGCCAGCAGTTCGATCCAGACGGGGGGTGAGCAGTTCTTC

size: NA
D: TRBD1
V: TRBV5-1
J: TRBJ2-3
CDR3: CASSLSDRAHTDTQYF
DNA: TGCGCCAGCAGCTTGTCGGACAGGGCCCACACAGATACGCAGTATTTT

size: many
D: TRBD2
V: TRBV20-1
J: TRBJ2-3
CDR3: CSALSGYTDTQYF
DNA: TGCAGTGCTCTTAGCGGGTACACAGATACGCAGTATTTT

size: NA
D: NA
V: TRBV3-1
J: TRBJ1-4
CDR3: CASSLTGGWSEKLFF
DNA: TGTGCCAGCAGCCTGACAGGCGGGTGGAGTGAAAAACTGTTTTTT

size: NA
D: TRBD1
V: TRBV6-2/TRBV6-3
J: TRBJ2-3
CDR3: CASSYLQGVGTQYF
DNA: TGTGCCAGCAGTTACCTACAGGGGGTCGGTACGCAGTATTTT

size: NA
D: NA
V: TRBV20-1
J: TRBJ1-4
CDR3: CSARDQRQDNEKLFF
DNA: TGCAGTGCTAGAGATCAGAGGCAGGACAATGAAAAACTGTTTTTT

size: few
D: NA
V: TRBV29-1
J: TRBJ2-1
CDR3: CSAEGAYNEQFF
DNA: TGCAGCGCCGAGGGGGCCTACAATGAGCAGTTCTTC

size: once
D: TRBD1
V: TRBV7-6
J: TRBJ1-2
CDR3: CASSSDRGFYGYTF
DNA: TGTGCCAGCAGCTCCGACAGGGGTTTCTATGGCTACACCTTC

size: many
D: TRBD2
V: TRBV5-6
J: TRBJ2-4
CDR3: CASTGGTNMNIQYF
DNA: TGTGCCAGCACCGGGGGGACGAATATGAACATTCAGTACTTC

size: NA
D: NA
V: TRBV7-9
J: TRBJ2-5
CDR3: CASSLGARLETQYF
DNA: TGTGCCAGCAGCTTAGGGGCCAGGCTGGAGACCCAGTACTTC

size: NA
D: NA
V: TRBV7-2
J: TRBJ2-5
CDR3: CASSLAIGGRLETQYF
DNA: TGTGCCAGCAGCTTAGCAATCGGGGGGCGCCTTGAGACCCAGTACTTC

size: NA
D: NA
V: TRBV4-1
J: TRBJ1-4
CDR3: CASSQAPGIDEKLFF
DNA: TGCGCCAGCAGCCAAGCCCCGGGAATTGATGAAAAACTGTTTTTT

size: many
D: NA
V: TRBV2
J: TRBJ1-1
CDR3: CASILNTEAFF
DNA: TGTGCCAGCATTCTTAACACTGAAGCTTTCTTT

size: NA
D: TRBD1
V: TRBV18
J: TRBJ2-7
CDR3: CASSRQGAEQYF
DNA: TGTGCCAGCTCAAGACAGGGGGCTGAGCAGTACTTC

size: many
D: NA
V: TRBV20-1
J: TRBJ2-3
CDR3: CSATAGTISTDTQYF
DNA: TGCAGTGCCACGGCTGGGACAATTAGCACAGATACGCAGTATTTT

size: NA
D: NA
V: TRBV6-1
J: TRBJ2-5
CDR3: CASSDRRDLETQYF
DNA: TGTGCCAGCAGTGATCGTAGGGACCTGGAGACCCAGTACTTC

size: many
D: TRBD1
V: TRBV29-1
J: TRBJ2-7
CDR3: CSAKDRVGYEQYF
DNA: TGCAGCGCAAAAGACAGGGTTGGATACGAGCAGTACTTC

size: NA
D: TRBD1
V: TRBV24-1
J: TRBJ2-1
CDR3: CATSDPLGQGGNEQFF
DNA: TGTGCCACCAGTGATCCTCTGGGACAGGGGGGCAATGAGCAGTTCTTC

size: NA
D: NA
V: TRBV5-1
J: TRBJ2-1
CDR3: CASSLPRGGAVNNEQFF
DNA: TGCGCCAGCAGCCTCCCAAGAGGAGGGGCCGTCAACAATGAGCAGTTCTTC

size: few
D: TRBD1
V: TRBV20-1
J: TRBJ2-3
CDR3: CSASVRGPAGDTQYF
DNA: TGCAGTGCTAGTGTTAGGGGGCCGGCTGGAGATACGCAGTATTTT

size: NA
D: NA
V: TRBV7-3
J: TRBJ1-2
CDR3: CASSLTTTETDGYTF
DNA: TGTGCCAGCAGCTTAACGACGACCGAGACGGATGGCTACACCTTC

size: many
D: NA
V: TRBV5-1
J: TRBJ2-1
CDR3: CASSSEGHNEQFF
DNA: TGCGCCAGCAGCTCGGAGGGTCACAATGAGCAGTTCTTC

size: NA
D: TRBD1
V: TRBV3-1
J: TRBJ1-2
CDR3: CASRSLMTGPFYGYTF
DNA: TGTGCCAGCAGGTCCCTCATGACAGGGCCCTTCTATGGCTACACCTTC

size: many
D: TRBD1
V: TRBV2
J: TRBJ2-1
CDR3: CASTKGGQGVHEQFF
DNA: TGTGCCAGCACCAAGGGAGGACAGGGGGTGCATGAGCAGTTCTTC

size: few
D: NA
V: TRBV4-2
J: TRBJ2-2
CDR3: CASTTRGIGGRGNTGELFF
DNA: TGTGCCAGCACAACCAGGGGGATAGGGGGGAGAGGGAACACCGGGGAGCTGTTTTTT

size: NA
D: TRBD1
V: TRBV10-3
J: TRBJ2-3
CDR3: CAAGTGNTQYF
DNA: TGTGCCGCCGGGACAGGGAACACGCAGTATTTT

size: NA
D: TRBD1
V: TRBV5-1
J: TRBJ2-7
CDR3: CASSLGTGTPYEQYF
DNA: TGCGCCAGCAGCTTGGGGACAGGTACCCCCTACGAGCAGTACTTC

size: NA
D: TRBD2
V: TRBV9
J: TRBJ2-1
CDR3: CASSARTSGSYNEQFF
DNA: TGTGCCAGCAGCGCACGCACTAGCGGATCCTACAATGAGCAGTTCTTC

size: NA
D: TRBD2
V: TRBV27
J: TRBJ2-5
CDR3: CASSFGRTALTQYF
DNA: TGTGCCAGCAGTTTCGGGAGGACCGCTCTGACCCAGTACTTC

size: NA
D: NA
V: TRBV5-1
J: TRBJ2-5
CDR3: CASSFNVFQETQYF
DNA: TGCGCCAGCAGCTTTAACGTTTTTCAAGAGACCCAGTACTTC

size: few
D: TRBD2
V: TRBV20-1
J: TRBJ2-1
CDR3: CSAIAGPNEQFF
DNA: TGCAGTGCTATAGCGGGACCCAATGAGCAGTTCTTC